These 15 T cell receptor beta chains originate from one sample sequenced in a study of sequential checkpoint blockade in melanoma. Treatment meaning: randomized to nivolumab then ipilimumab (arm A) or the reverse (arm B). Clones were sequenced by immunoSEQ multiplex PCR, and TCRdb holds only the in-frame ones, with some missing. The table lists tens of thousands of clones, roughly 73% of them singletons. Sequencing was performed on CD8+ T cells sorted from blood (inferred from file names), taken from a patient given nivolumab and ipilimumab in sequence. The receptors stem from a human donor with melanoma.

Turning to this clone: Mismatch with germline at one junction end may stem from a read error. This sequence joins TRBV7-7 and TRBJ1-5; D unclear. CDR3 length equals 13 residues. The V gene's germline CDR1 is SSHAT and CDR2 FNYEAQ (reference sequence). The CDR3 protein is CASSLGEAQPQHF. CDR3 bases: TGTGCTAGCAGCTTAGGCGAAGCCCAGCCCCAGCATTTT.

The CDR3 reads CASSLNSGLNYGYTF. In nucleotides, the CDR3 is TGTGCCAGCAGCTTAAACTCAGGGCTTAACTATGGCTACACCTTC. The chain combines TRBV7-8 with TRBJ1-2; weak D call: TRBD1 (5 bases). The CDR3 is made up of 15 amino acids. Trimming took off 2 bases at V and 1 base at J, with 11 bases between the two ends. Germline V gives CDR1 SGHVS, CDR2 FQNEAQ.

This chain links TRBV15 with TRBJ2-7; no clear D. The CDR3 totals 13 residues. Trimming took 2 bases from V and 3 from J, leaving 8 bases between them. From germline, CDR1 is LNHNV and CDR2 YYDKDF (reference sequence). CDR3 sequence (DNA): TGTGCCACCAGCAGAACCACAGACTACGAGCAGTACTTC. It encodes CATSRTTDYEQYF.

This clone ranks as medium-sized. The rearrangement joins TRBV10-2 to TRBJ2-7; D unclear. CDR3 length: 14 amino acids. The V end was cut by 6 bases, the J end by 1 base, with 13 bases between. The germline V gene has CDR1 WSHSY and CDR2 SAAADI. CDR3 residues: CASRGDGLSYEQYF. DNA for the CDR3: TGCGCCAGCAGGGGCGACGGTCTGTCCTACGAGCAGTACTTC.

The chain has TRBV5-6 and TRBJ1-5; 10 bases match TRBD1. CDR1 and CDR2 from the germline V gene are SGHDT and YYEEEE. The CDR3 covers 15 residues. Trimming removed 2 bases from V and 5 bases from J; junction bases left unmatched: 4. The CDR3 spells CASSLYGTGDQPQHF. The CDR3 DNA is TGTGCCAGCAGCTTATACGGGACAGGGGATCAGCCCCAGCATTTT.

V usage is TRBV6-6 and J usage is TRBJ2-5, with D maybe TRBD1 (5 bases). The CDR3 is 13 residues long. CDR1 and CDR2 (germline): MNHNY, SVGAGI (reference sequence). V was trimmed by 5 bases and J by 4 bases, leaving 11 bases between them. The CDR3 region has the DNA TGTGCCAGCAGTAGCAGGGTGAGAGAGACCCAGTACTTC. It yields the protein CASSSRVRETQYF.

J is TRBJ2-3 and V is TRBV19; 8 nucleotides match TRBD1. Germline lookup yields CDR1 LNHDA and CDR2 SQIVND (reference sequence). There are 14 residues in the CDR3. J lost 5 bases, V lost 3 bases, and 4 bases had no gene match. CDR3 loop: CASSMTGDGDTQYF. The CDR3 DNA is TGTGCCAGTAGTATGACAGGGGATGGAGATACGCAGTATTTT.

This sequence joins TRBV27 and TRBJ2-2; TRBD1 agrees at 12 bases. CDR1 MNHEY and CDR2 SMNVEV come from the germline V gene (reference sequence). Trimming at V came to 3 bases and at J to 2 bases, leaving 4 bases not matched to a gene. This CDR3 region has 17 residues. CDR3 region: CASSFGTGGVNTGELFF. The CDR3 bases are TGTGCCAGCAGTTTCGGGACAGGGGGCGTCAACACCGGGGAGCTGTTTTTT.

The CDR3 spells CASSYGQGSGNTIYF. As DNA, the CDR3 is TGTGCCAGCAGTTACGGGCAGGGATCTGGAAACACCATATATTTT. This chain joins TRBV6-5 and TRBJ1-3, with D perhaps matching TRBD1 (5 bases). V lost 2 bases and J 1 base, leaving 9 bases between the germline ends. CDR3 length equals 15 residues. CDR1 MNHEY and CDR2 SVGAGI come from the germline V gene.

This clone was seen only a few times. V gene TRBV5-1 combines with J gene TRBJ2-5; 10 bases are shared with TRBD2. Germline assignment: CDR1 SGHRS and CDR2 YFSETQ. The ends lost 4 bases at V and 1 base at J; junction bases unmatched: 7. The CDR3 spans 16 residues. The CDR3 sequence is CASSVLAGGLQETQYF. Written as DNA, the CDR3 is TGCGCCAGCAGCGTTTTAGCGGGGGGCCTCCAAGAGACCCAGTACTTC.

The chain carries TRBV9 and TRBJ2-7; 7 nucleotides match TRBD2. The CDR3 loop spans 15 amino acids. Germline assignment: CDR1 SGDLS and CDR2 YYNGEE. V dropped 4 bases and J dropped 5; count of bases not matched to a gene: 12. The CDR3 bases are TGTGCCAGCAGCTCCGGGGGGTCCCTAACCGACGAGCAGTACTTC. It encodes CASSSGGSLTDEQYF.

The chain carries TRBV5-1 and TRBJ2-7; 9 positions agree with TRBD2. The V gene's germline CDR1 is SGHRS and CDR2 YFSETQ. V was clipped by 2 bases and J by 0 bases; unmatched bases: 3. This CDR3 is 15 amino acids long. The CDR3, as DNA: TGCGCCAGCAGCTTTAGCGGGGGAAGCTCCTACGAGCAGTACTTC. This sequence encodes CASSFSGGSSYEQYF.

The rearrangement uses TRBV4-3 and TRBJ2-7, with 8 bases fitting TRBD1. The germline V gene encodes CDR1 LGHNA and CDR2 YSLEER. The CDR3 runs to 17 residues. V was clipped by 1 base and J by 3 bases; unmatched bases: 11. The CDR3, as DNA: TGCGCCAGCAGCCAAGGTTTGCTGGGACAGGTCCACTACGAGCAGTACTTC. Amino acids: CASSQGLLGQVHYEQYF.

This chain joins TRBV4-2 and TRBJ1-2; 11 positions match TRBD1. Germline lookup yields CDR1 LGHNA and CDR2 YNFKEQ. This CDR3 is built from 17 residues. V gave up 0 bases and J gave up 3 bases; unmatched junction bases: 6. This CDR3 is CASSQDLGTGGYYGYTF. For the CDR3, the DNA is TGTGCCAGCAGCCAAGATTTGGGGACAGGGGGTTACTATGGCTACACCTTC.

The genes are TRBV9 and TRBJ1-2; D gene unclear. The CDR3 loop spans 11 amino acids. The germline V gene encodes CDR1 SGDLS and CDR2 YYNGEE. Trimming pared 0 bases from V and 9 bases from J, leaving 6 bases between. CDR3 in amino acids: CASSVGARYTF. The CDR3 bases are TGTGCCAGCAGCGTAGGGGCGCGCTACACCTTC. Filled out from reference TRBV9 and TRBJ1-2, the complete variable domain reads DSGVTQTPKHLITATGQRVTLRCSPRSGDLSVYWYQQSLDQGLQFLIQYYNGEERAKGNILERFSAQQFPDLHSELNLSSLELGDSALYFCASSVGARYTFGSGTRLTVV.